Listed below are T cell receptor beta chains from one sample, sequenced in a study of T cell responses to AZD1222 COVID-19 vaccine. The data were produced by immunoSEQ multiplex PCR, yet TCRdb's version contains in-frame clones alone and is incomplete. This sample has more than 120,000 clones; roughly nine tenths occur once, and the top ten carry approximately 1.8%. Specimen: peripheral blood, collected 28 days after the second AZD1222 dose. The source of these receptors is an adult who received the AZD1222 COVID-19 vaccine. Both conserved end residues are part of each CDR3. A D gene is named only where the DNA matches it firmly.

D	V	J	CDR3	DNA
.	TRBV15	TRBJ2-3	CATSRDAGRGLGGTQYF	TGTGCCACCAGCAGAGATGCGGGCAGGGGCCTGGGGGGTACGCAGTATTTT
TRBD2	TRBV28	TRBJ2-3	CASRWGLAESTDTQYF	TGTGCCAGCAGATGGGGACTAGCGGAGAGCACAGATACGCAGTATTTT
TRBD2	TRBV3-1/TRBV3-2	TRBJ2-1	CASSLMASGGGEQFF	TGTGCCAGCAGCCTTATGGCTAGCGGGGGAGGAGAGCAGTTCTTC
.	TRBV2	TRBJ1-6	CASSGRIGTSNSPLHF	TGTGCCAGCAGTGGAAGGATAGGGACCTCGAATTCACCCCTCCACTTT
.	TRBV5-1	TRBJ1-3	CASSETSSGNTIYF	TGCGCCAGCAGCGAGACCAGCTCTGGAAACACCATATATTTT
.	TRBV29-1	TRBJ1-2	CSVKDLSYGYTF	TGCAGCGTCAAGGATCTGAGCTATGGCTACACCTTC
TRBD2	TRBV18	TRBJ2-3	CASSSSGSTTDTQYF	TGTGCCAGCTCTTCTAGCGGGAGTACGACAGATACGCAGTATTTT
TRBD1	TRBV5-1	TRBJ1-1	CASSLGGTGGSEAFF	TGCGCCAGCAGCTTGGGCGGGACAGGGGGATCTGAAGCTTTCTTT
.	TRBV7-2	TRBJ2-1	CASSPAADSYNEQFF	TGTGCCAGCAGCCCCGCGGCGGACAGTTACAATGAGCAGTTCTTC
.	TRBV20-1	TRBJ2-7	CSASPTRVRYEQYF	TGCAGTGCTAGTCCGACCAGGGTACGGTACGAGCAGTACTTC
TRBD2	TRBV5-8	TRBJ2-3	CASKTGTSGRGTDTQYF	TGTGCCAGCAAAACCGGGACTAGCGGGAGGGGCACAGATACGCAGTATTTT
.	TRBV7-9	TRBJ2-1	CASSPLGGGGSNEQFF	TGTGCCAGCAGCCCTCTTGGGGGAGGGGGTTCCAATGAGCAGTTCTTC
TRBD1	TRBV6-1	TRBJ1-3	CASSAMPGQGTGNTIYF	TGTGCCAGCAGTGCGATGCCGGGACAGGGAACTGGAAACACCATATATTTT
TRBD2	TRBV4-2	TRBJ2-7	CASSQDYGGDEQYF	TGTGCCAGCAGCCAAGATTACGGGGGGGACGAGCAGTACTTC
.	TRBV19	TRBJ2-3	CASRVTDTQYF	TGTGCCAGTAGGGTCACAGATACGCAGTATTTT
TRBD2	TRBV9	TRBJ2-1	CASSVAPDKLAGAHEQFF	TGTGCCAGCAGCGTAGCCCCTGATAAACTAGCGGGAGCCCATGAGCAGTTCTTC
TRBD1	TRBV4-2	TRBJ1-5	CASSPTAGQGLQPQHF	TGTGCCAGCAGCCCCACGGCGGGACAGGGTTTACAGCCCCAGCATTTT
TRBD1	TRBV5-1	TRBJ1-3	CASSEQGDGNTIYF	TGCGCCAGCAGCGAACAGGGGGACGGAAACACCATATATTTT